These 29 T cell receptor beta chains came from one sample sequenced in a study of shared clonotypes between healthy human individuals. TCRdb's copy holds only in-frame clones and misses some; the assay was immunoSEQ multiplex PCR. This sample has some 1.5 million clones, with 95% to 99% found just once. Sequenced input: naive CD4+ T cells sorted from blood. Subset reported: CD45RA+ positively selected. Receptors originate from a man aged 30 to 39 in good health.

The rearrangement uses TRBV5-4 and TRBJ2-6; maybe TRBD2 (5 bases). V gave up 4 bases and J gave up 3 bases, with 14 bases separating them. Per the germline V gene, CDR1 is SGHNT and CDR2 is YYREEE (reference sequence). The CDR3 has 16 residues. The CDR3: CASSPGEGLGANVLTF. The CDR3 coding sequence is TGTGCCAGCAGCCCCGGAGAGGGCCTTGGGGCCAACGTCCTGACTTTC. The whole variable domain, remainder taken from reference TRBV5-4 and TRBJ2-6, is ETGVTQSPTHLIKTRGQQVTLRCSSQSGHNTVSWYQQALGQGPQFIFQYYREEENGRGNFPPRFSGLQFPNYSSELNVNALELDDSALYLCASSPGEGLGANVLTFGAGSRLTVL.

The rearrangement uses TRBV30 and TRBJ1-1, with D perhaps TRBD1 (6 bases). Germline V gene lookup returns CDR1 GTSNPN and CDR2 SVGIG (reference sequence). Trimming shortened V by 4 bases and J by 1 base, and 10 bases separated the two germline ends. The CDR3 has 13 amino acids. The CDR3 bases are TGTGCCTGGACCCAGACAGGGAACACTGAAGCTTTCTTT. It is translated as CAWTQTGNTEAFF.

The chain carries TRBV9 and TRBJ2-3; D may be TRBD1 (6 bases). The CDR3 length is 14 residues. Trimming pared 3 bases from V and 3 bases from J, leaving 11 bases between. Germline CDR1 is SGDLS and CDR2 is YYNGEE. CDR3 protein: CASSELQGTDTQYF. The CDR3 nucleotides are TGTGCCAGCAGCGAGCTACAGGGAACAGATACGCAGTATTTT.

The chain recombines TRBV2 with TRBJ1-5; TRBD1 matches 9 bases. V trimming: 6 bases; J trimming: 7 bases; junction bases outside the gene matches: 7. Germline V CDR1 and CDR2: SNHLY, FYNNEI. This CDR3 spans 14 amino acids. CDR3 amino acids: CASRPGQGGQPQHF. In DNA, the CDR3 is TGTGCCAGCAGGCCGGGACAGGGAGGCCAGCCCCAGCATTTT.

The chain has TRBV2 and TRBJ1-5; TRBD1 matches 9 bases. CDR3 length: 16 amino acids. CDR1 and CDR2 (germline): SNHLY, FYNNEI. Trimming at V came to 5 bases and at J to 1 base, leaving 6 bases not matched to a gene. CDR3: CASSRDRERSNQPQHF. DNA of the CDR3: TGTGCCAGCAGTAGGGACAGGGAGCGAAGCAATCAGCCCCAGCATTTT.

This sequence joins TRBV7-9 and TRBJ1-2; 7 positions match TRBD1. Germline V CDR1 and CDR2: SEHNR, FQNEAQ (reference sequence). This CDR3 has 18 amino acids. Germline trimming cut 4 bases from V and 3 bases from J; bases unmatched to any gene: 17. As DNA, the CDR3 is TGTGCCAGCAGCTCCCAGGGGACCAGGGGGACATCTGACTATGGCTACACCTTC. Its translation: CASSSQGTRGTSDYGYTF.

This clone was picked up one time. The genes are TRBV10-1 and TRBJ2-5; 9 bases align to TRBD1. Germline V CDR1 and CDR2: WNHNN, SYGVQD (reference sequence). The CDR3 runs to 13 residues. The V segment lost 5 bases and the J segment 7 bases; nucleotides outside the gene matches: 5. Here the CDR3 DNA reads TGCGCCAGCAGTCCCGGGACAGGGAGGACCCAGTACTTC. Protein: CASSPGTGRTQYF.

V is TRBV4-3 and J is TRBJ1-2, with D possibly being TRBD1 (6 bases). With 0 bases removed from V and 4 bases from J, the gap between germline ends came to 18 bases. Germline V gene sequence: CDR1 LGHNA, CDR2 YSLEER. The CDR3 length is 17 residues. The CDR3 sequence is CASSQDLRQDGIYGYTF. CDR3 DNA sequence: TGCGCCAGCAGCCAAGATCTCCGACAGGACGGGATCTATGGCTACACCTTC.

Points on this clone: Within the sample, other DNA sequences also encode this same CDR3. This chain connects TRBV18 to TRBJ2-3; 12 nucleotides align to TRBD2. CDR3 length: 15 residues. Germline V lookup: CDR1 KGHSH, CDR2 LQKENI. Trimming at V came to 3 bases and at J to 4 bases, leaving 2 bases not matched to a gene. CDR3 bases: TGTGCCAGCTCACCGACTAGCGGGAGTGCAGATACGCAGTATTTT. Protein: CASSPTSGSADTQYF. The variable domain in full, completed from reference TRBV18 and TRBJ2-3, reads NAGVMQNPRHLVRRRGQEARLRCSPMKGHSHVYWYRQLPEEGLKFMVYLQKENIIDESGMPKERFSAEFPKEGPSILRIQQVVRGDSAAYFCASSPTSGSADTQYFGPGTRLTVL.

In its sample, this clone was seen once. V and J are TRBV19 and TRBJ2-7, with TRBD1 matching over 9 bases. Germline V CDR1 and CDR2: LNHDA, SQIVND (reference sequence). The V and J ends lost 5 bases and 2 bases, in that order; junction bases with no gene match: 4. CDR3 size: 14 residues. The CDR3 spells CASSVQGAAYEQYF. CDR3 sequence (DNA): TGTGCCAGTAGTGTACAGGGGGCAGCCTACGAGCAGTACTTC.

The chain recombines TRBV5-4 with TRBJ1-1, with TRBD1 matching 10 bases. The CDR3 has 14 amino acids. V was clipped by 2 bases and J by 6 bases; unmatched bases: 4. Germline V CDR1 and CDR2: SGHNT, YYREEE (reference sequence). This chain's CDR3 is CASSLPGQGSEAFF. The DNA for the CDR3 is TGTGCCAGCAGCTTACCGGGACAGGGGTCTGAAGCTTTCTTT.

This clone was observed once. The gene calls are TRBV20-1 and TRBJ1-2; D call uncertain. The V gene's germline CDR1 is DFQATT and CDR2 SNEGSKA (reference sequence). This CDR3 is 10 amino acids long. The CDR3 region has the DNA TGCAGCCTACCGGACTATGGCTACACCTTC. Translated, it gives CSLPDYGYTF.

This chain joins TRBV4-1 and TRBJ2-1; 8 nucleotides line up with TRBD2. The CDR3 covers 17 residues. Looked up from germline, CDR1 is MGHRA and CDR2 is YSYEKL. The trim removed 2 bases at V and 8 bases at J, leaving 14 bases unmatched. CDR3 sequence (DNA): TGCGCCAGCAGCCAAAGGATACGGGAGGGGGATCACCATGAGCAGTTCTTC. It translates to CASSQRIREGDHHEQFF.

The count of this clone is one. The V call is TRBV5-1, the J call TRBJ2-3, with TRBD2 as a possible D gene (5 bases). Deletions cut 0 bases from V and 2 bases from J, with 10 bases between. The CDR3 totals 15 residues. CDR1 and CDR2 from the germline V gene are SGHRS and YFSETQ. CDR3 loop: CASSLESGITDTQYF. The CDR3 nucleotides read TGCGCCAGCAGCTTGGAATCGGGGATCACAGATACGCAGTATTTT. Combining the CDR3 with reference TRBV5-1 and TRBJ2-3 gives the whole variable domain KAGVTQTPRYLIKTRGQQVTLSCSPISGHRSVSWYQQTPGQGLQFLFEYFSETQRNKGNFPGRFSGRQFSNSRSEMNVSTLELGDSALYLCASSLESGITDTQYFGPGTRLTVL.

CDR3 in amino acids: CASSYLVRRELFF. DNA for the CDR3: TGTGCCAGCAGTTACTTGGTCCGTCGGGAACTGTTTTTT. V gene TRBV6-5 combines with J gene TRBJ1-4; D gene uncertain. CDR3 length equals 13 residues. The germline V and J ends were trimmed by 1 base and 12 bases, with 12 bases remaining between them. Germline CDR1 is MNHEY and CDR2 is SVGAGI.

This chain connects TRBV28 to TRBJ1-2; no firm D call. There are 11 residues in the CDR3. Germline CDR1 reads MDHEN; CDR2 reads SYDVKM. Trimming cost V 0 bases and J 8 bases, with 4 bases left between them. The CDR3 region has the DNA TGTGCCAGCAGTTTATGGCAAGGCTACACCTTC. It translates to CASSLWQGYTF.

The chain is built from TRBV4-1 and TRBJ2-2, with 10 bases identical to TRBD2. Germline V gives CDR1 MGHRA, CDR2 YSYEKL. The CDR3 covers 18 residues. Germline trimming cut 0 bases from V and 0 bases from J; bases unmatched to any gene: 4. CDR3 sequence (DNA): TGCGCCAGCAGCCAAGAGACTAGCGGGTCCGCGAACACCGGGGAGCTGTTTTTT. As protein: CASSQETSGSANTGELFF.

J is TRBJ2-5 and V is TRBV5-1; 7 bases line up with TRBD2. J lost 2 bases, V lost 0 bases, and 1 base had no gene match. This CDR3 is 14 amino acids long. CDR1 is SGHRS, CDR2 YFSETQ, per germline. The CDR3 region is CASSLERGQETQYF. DNA of the CDR3: TGCGCCAGCAGCTTGGAGCGGGGACAAGAGACCCAGTACTTC.

V gene TRBV19 combines with J gene TRBJ2-1; perhaps TRBD1 as D (6 bases). Germline-derived CDR1 and CDR2 are LNHDA and SQIVND (reference sequence). Trimming shortened V by 3 bases and J by 4 bases, and 13 bases separated the two germline ends. The CDR3 has 15 residues. CDR3: CASSIPLGTYNEQFF. Written as DNA, the CDR3 is TGTGCCAGTAGTATCCCACTAGGGACATACAATGAGCAGTTCTTC.

The chain is built from TRBV9 and TRBJ2-2; D may match TRBD1 or TRBD2 (6 bases each). The V gene's germline CDR1 is SGDLS and CDR2 YYNGEE. CDR3 length: 16 amino acids. Trimming cost V 2 bases and J 0 bases, with 11 bases left between them. Here the CDR3 DNA reads TGTGCCAGCAGCGTGGGGGGCAATCCGAACACCGGGGAGCTGTTTTTT. It yields the protein CASSVGGNPNTGELFF.

V and J are TRBV9 and TRBJ2-7; maybe TRBD2 (5 bases). V was trimmed by 2 bases and J by 6 bases, leaving 15 bases between them. The germline gives CDR1 SGDLS, CDR2 YYNGEE. The CDR3 spans 14 residues. DNA for the CDR3: TGTGCCAGCAGCGTTACAGCGGTAGGACGCGAGCAGTACTTC. The encoded protein is CASSVTAVGREQYF.

The gene calls are TRBV14 and TRBJ2-3; D unclear. CDR3 size: 15 residues. V dropped 4 bases and J dropped 0 bases, with 11 bases sitting between them. Germline V gene lookup returns CDR1 SGHDN and CDR2 FVKESK. This chain's CDR3 is CASSRRVSSTDTQYF. The CDR3 DNA reads as TGTGCCAGCAGCCGTCGGGTGTCTAGCACAGATACGCAGTATTTT.

The genes are TRBV27 and TRBJ2-5; D not resolved. Germline assignment: CDR1 MNHEY and CDR2 SMNVEV (reference sequence). V was clipped by 8 bases and J by 5 bases, with 15 bases between them. This CDR3 spans 13 amino acids. The DNA of the CDR3 is TGTGCCAGCCGCGTTAGGCCAATGGAGACCCAGTACTTC. This codes for CASRVRPMETQYF.

This clone has only one observation. The rearrangement joins TRBV5-5 to TRBJ2-1; TRBD1 might be the D (6 bases). Per germline, CDR1 SGHKS and CDR2 YYEKEE (reference sequence). V lost 4 bases and J 5 bases, leaving 10 bases between the germline ends. The CDR3 extends over 13 amino acids. The CDR3 region is CASSKGVDNEQFF. The DNA for the CDR3 is TGTGCCAGCAGCAAGGGGGTCGACAATGAGCAGTTCTTC.

This chain's CDR3 is CASSLRTGQETQYF. CDR3 in DNA: TGTGCCAGCAGCTTGAGGACAGGCCAAGAGACCCAGTACTTC. This chain links TRBV7-8 with TRBJ2-5; 7 nucleotides match TRBD1. Germline V gives CDR1 SGHVS, CDR2 FQNEAQ. J gave up 1 base and V 3 bases, and 2 bases lay outside the gene matches. CDR3 length equals 14 residues.

V and J are TRBV6-1 and TRBJ2-1; 10 bases align to TRBD2. The ends lost 7 bases at V and 7 bases at J; junction bases unmatched: 7. The CDR3 has 14 amino acids. Germline V CDR1 and CDR2: MNHNS, SASEGT. CDR3 amino acids: CASTGTSVLNEQFF. CDR3 nucleotides: TGTGCCAGCACCGGGACTAGCGTGTTGAATGAGCAGTTCTTC.

This chain links TRBV5-1 with TRBJ2-7, with 12 bases identical to TRBD1. The V and J ends lost 6 bases and 7 bases, in that order; junction bases with no gene match: 8. The CDR3 is 14 amino acids. Germline loops: CDR1 SGHRS, CDR2 YFSETQ. The CDR3 protein is CASNWGQGANEQYF. CDR3 DNA sequence: TGCGCCAGCAACTGGGGACAGGGGGCTAATGAGCAGTACTTC.

The genes are TRBV12-5 and TRBJ1-2; D gene unclear. V lost 1 base and J lost 4, with 7 bases in between. The CDR3 sequence is 13 residues long. CDR1 and CDR2 from the germline V gene are LGHNT and FRNRAP. The CDR3 region has the DNA TGTGCTAGTGGTTTGGGAAACCTCTATGGCTACACCTTC. The encoded protein is CASGLGNLYGYTF.

This chain uses TRBV4-3 with TRBJ2-7; D remains unclear. The germline V and J ends were trimmed by 1 base and 3 bases, with 10 bases remaining between them. Germline V gene sequence: CDR1 LGHNA, CDR2 YSLEER. The CDR3 is made up of 14 amino acids. The CDR3 spells CASSQGLWDYEQYF. The DNA for the CDR3 is TGCGCCAGCAGCCAAGGTCTTTGGGACTACGAGCAGTACTTC.